This TCR beta chain came from a study of T-cell reconstitution after alpha-beta-depleted transplantation in children (TCRdb year 2016). Study-wide context: Using TCR repertoire profiling, the study followed T-cell immune reconstitution in a quantitative way in children after TCRalphabeta/CD19-depleted allogeneic hematopoietic cell transplantation.

Library preparation was by PCR. Sequencing was performed on an Illumina HiSeq 2500. To normalize quantification of the TCRbeta repertoire, the TCR libraries were built with molecular barcoding that relied on unique molecular identifiers. TCRdb reworked the public reads: Q25 trimming with fastp, MiXCR clone assembly, productive beta chains retained. CDR3 protein sequences are deduplicated, and each keeps its most common genes and DNA. In this sample the table shows some 500,000 distinct CDR3 sequences, 15% to 20% of which occur a single time. Of the sample, over 3% is held by the ten largest clones. V is cut by 2 bases and J by 0 bases, and the space between the germline ends is 16 bases. The CDR3 runs 17 residues from the cysteine to the phenylalanine. The retained sequence is limited to the CDR3, 51 bases, with the frame set at the first base. Reading the germline V gene gives CDR1 SGHRS and CDR2 YFSETQ.

Concerning this clonotype itself: The target of this receptor is not known. No much larger clone is present one base from it, and per-base qualities are unavailable.

This TCR was recovered from a human donor who donated a stem cell graft to a child with acute lymphoblastic leukemia. Source: PBMCs from the stem cell graft donor, taken from the stem cell graft. The chain joins TRBV5-1 to TRBJ2-3, with no confidently assigned D gene. This receptor has the CDR3 CASSFGDTKRSTDTQYF. In nucleotides, the sequence is TGCGCCAGCAGCTTCGGTGACACTAAACGAAGCACAGATACGCAGTATTTT.